Listed here is a single T cell receptor (beta chain). The data stem from a study of blood T cell repertoires in COVID-19. Per the original methods: Reference gene primer amplification in the assay estimated nucleated cell counts. Produced via immunoSEQ multiplex PCR; TCRdb's table is partial and in-frame only. That table is the source of V, J and clone size, and D and trimming were worked out from the DNA. Of some 140,000 clones in the sample, about 85% were seen once. CDR3 length: 13 amino acids. Germline values: CDR1 MGHRA, CDR2 YSYEKL. V trimming: 5 bases; J trimming: 3 bases; junction bases outside the gene matches: 3.

The sequence came from a man aged 55 to 69 with COVID-19, enrolled during active disease. Sequencing was carried out using peripheral blood. The chain joins TRBV4-1 to TRBJ1-2, with TRBD1 identical over 7 bases. The CDR3 nucleotides read TGCGCCAGCAGCAAAGGGACAGACTATGGCTACACCTTC. Protein product: CASSKGTDYGYTF.